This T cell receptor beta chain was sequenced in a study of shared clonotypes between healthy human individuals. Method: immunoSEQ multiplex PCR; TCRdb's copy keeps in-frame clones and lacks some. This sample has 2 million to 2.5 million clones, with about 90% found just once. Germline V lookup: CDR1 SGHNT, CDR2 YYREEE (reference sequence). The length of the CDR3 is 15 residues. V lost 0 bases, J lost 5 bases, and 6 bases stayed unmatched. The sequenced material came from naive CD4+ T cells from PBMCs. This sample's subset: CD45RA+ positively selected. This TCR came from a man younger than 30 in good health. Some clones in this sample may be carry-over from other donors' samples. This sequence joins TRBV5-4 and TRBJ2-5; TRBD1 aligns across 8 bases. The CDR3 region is CASSLDQGAYETQYF. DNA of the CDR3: TGTGCCAGCAGCTTGGACCAGGGGGCATATGAGACCCAGTACTTC.